This T cell receptor (beta chain) was recovered during a study of shared clonotypes between healthy human individuals. Findings and limits, study-wide: Some naive CD4 clonotypes, 4% to 6%, turned up in common across a handful of donors. Estimated clonotype richness was generally higher in naive than memory subsets.

The assay ran at deep level. Only in-frame clones appear in the TCRdb table, and some are missing; sequencing was by immunoSEQ multiplex PCR. This sample has roughly 2,300,000 clones, with about 90% found just once. CD45RA+ naive and CD45RA-negative memory subsets were separated from CD4+ cells. The CDR3 consists of 16 residues. The germline V gene encodes CDR1 KGHSH and CDR2 LQKENI. V lost 6 bases to trimming and J lost 1 base, with 17 bases between them. Concerning this clone: The target antigen is unknown.

Sequencing used naive CD4+ T cells from PBMCs. Subset defined: CD45RA+ positively selected. The chain links TRBV18 to TRBJ2-3, with D perhaps matching TRBD2 (6 bases). This TCR was sampled from a man aged 18-30 years in good health. Some clones in this sample may be carry-over from other donors' samples. Here the CDR3 reads CASSPQAGPGTDTQYF. CDR3 nucleotides: TGTGCCAGCTCCCCCCAGGCGGGACCTGGCACAGATACGCAGTATTTT.